A single T cell receptor beta chain is shown here with its context. Its antigen is undetermined. Germline CDR1 and CDR2: SGHTA and FQGNSA. V trimming: 2 bases; J trimming: 3 bases; junction bases outside the gene matches: 2. The CDR3 extends over 14 amino acids. The sample comes from a study of cytomegalovirus exposure and HLA in healthy donors. Regarding the study as a whole: Follow-up analysis later connected one missense variant in DCLRE1C with trimming of TCR beta V- and J-genes.

The primer mix had 60 Vbeta and 13 Jbeta primers. Sequencing used immunoSEQ multiplex PCR; TCRdb keeps in-frame clones, though not all of them. Of 150,000 or so clones in the sample, about 80% were seen once. Donors had nominal health at sampling but likely had unrecorded immune exposures. The genes are TRBV7-2 and TRBJ2-3; 7 positions match TRBD2. The clonotype comes from a man aged 30 to 39 in good health and CMV-seropositive. The sequenced sample was PBMCs. The CDR3 region has the DNA TGTGCCAGCAGCTTACAGCGGGAAACAGATACGCAGTATTTT. Its translation: CASSLQRETDTQYF.